One T cell receptor (beta chain) is described in this entry. The antigen remains unidentified. The data belong to a study of response to subunit inactivated influenza vaccine. Study-wide points: That few new T cells are recruited by each seasonal influenza vaccination was the authors' suggestion.

MiXCR, run by TCRdb on the RT-PCR reads, gives a single entry per CDR3 protein. The sample records 160,000 or so distinct CDR3 sequences, approximately 10% being singletons. This receptor was obtained from a man aged 50 or older who received an inactivated influenza vaccine. This sample comprised non-naive T cells sorted from PBMCs, obtained more than 35 days after vaccination.

The CDR3 loop reads CASSYSAGEPYEQYF. In nucleotides, the CDR3 is TGTGCCAGCAGTTACTCAGCAGGGGAGCCATACGAGCAGTACTTC. The chain links TRBV6-5 to TRBJ2-7; TRBD1 is a possible D gene (6 bases). Germline CDR1 and CDR2: MNHEY and SVGAGI. The CDR3 runs 15 residues. V shed 0 bases and J shed 4 bases, with 13 bases lying between them.